Reported below is one TCR beta chain. In germline, CDR1 is SGHTA, CDR2 FQGNSA. Trimming took off 1 base at V and 4 bases at J, with 16 bases between the two ends. The CDR3 length is 16 residues. The sample originates from a study of blood T cell repertoires in COVID-19. Study background: Donors in the United States, Italy and Spain gave samples during acute or convalescent COVID-19.

Assay used: immunoSEQ multiplex PCR; TCRdb lists only in-frame clones, some missing. This table has 210,000 or so clones, around four fifths appearing once. This TCR was recovered from a man aged 50 or older with active or convalescent COVID-19. This rearrangement joins TRBV7-2 to TRBJ1-1; D not resolved. The source material was peripheral blood. CDR3 sequence reads: CASSLGRGFGSTEAFF. The CDR3 DNA reads as TGTGCCAGCAGCTTAGGTAGAGGGTTCGGGAGCACTGAAGCTTTCTTT.